This T cell receptor beta chain was sequenced in a study of human T cells and chemical hapten exposure. This sample's time point: patch test 1, 2 weeks after DPC sensitization. Indicated treatment: therapeutic diphenylcyclopropenone sensitization with weekly scalp DPC. TCRdb analysed the RACE reads with MiXCR anew, one entry per CDR3 protein. Among 79,000 or so distinct CDR3 sequences listed, approximately 32% were seen once. Trimming pared 4 bases from V and 3 bases from J, leaving 10 bases between. This CDR3 region has 13 residues. Germline V lookup: CDR1 LGHDT, CDR2 YNNKEL (reference sequence). The source is a man between 40 and 49 years old with alopecia areata. Some clones in this sample may be carry-over from other donors' samples. The sample here was whole blood, taken in connection with sensitization to the hapten diphenylcyclopropenone (DPC). The chain is built from TRBV3-1 and TRBJ2-7; D gene uncertain. Here the CDR3 DNA reads TGTGCCAGCAGCCCCGGAAGGCGCTACGAGCAGTACTTC. This sequence encodes CASSPGRRYEQYF.